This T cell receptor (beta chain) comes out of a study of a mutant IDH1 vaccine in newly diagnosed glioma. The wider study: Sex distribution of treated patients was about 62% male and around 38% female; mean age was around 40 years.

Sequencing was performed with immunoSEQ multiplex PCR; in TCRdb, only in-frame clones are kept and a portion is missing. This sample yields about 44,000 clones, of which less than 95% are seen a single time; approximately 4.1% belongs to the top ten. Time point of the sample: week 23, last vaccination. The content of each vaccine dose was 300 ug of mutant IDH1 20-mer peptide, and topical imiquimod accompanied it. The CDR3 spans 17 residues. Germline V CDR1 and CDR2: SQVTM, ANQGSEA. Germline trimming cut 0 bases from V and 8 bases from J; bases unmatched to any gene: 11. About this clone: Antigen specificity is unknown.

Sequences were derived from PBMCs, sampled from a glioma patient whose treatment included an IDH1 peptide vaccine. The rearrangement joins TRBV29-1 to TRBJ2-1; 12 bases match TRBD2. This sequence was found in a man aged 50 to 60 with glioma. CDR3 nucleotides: TGCAGCGTTGAAGATCTTTGGGGACTAGCGGGTGGGGATGAGCAGTTCTTC. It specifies CSVEDLWGLAGGDEQFF.